This TCR beta chain is from a study of blood T cell repertoires in COVID-19. Under the authors' procedure: Nucleated cell number was recorded as an estimate derived from reference gene primer amplification. Sequencing used immunoSEQ multiplex PCR; TCRdb keeps in-frame clones, though not all of them. Clonal size and the V and J genes are those of that table, whereas D and trimming came from the DNA. This sample yields about 24,000 clones, of which around 70% are seen a single time; approximately 40% belongs to the top ten. Losses at the gene ends were 3 bases for V and 1 base for J; bases not matched to a gene: 4. Germline CDR1 reads MDHEN; CDR2 reads SYDVKM. There are 15 residues in the CDR3.

The TCR originated in a woman of 80 years or more with acute or convalescent COVID-19. The chain combines TRBV28 with TRBJ1-1; 8 nucleotides agree with TRBD1. Sample: peripheral blood. The CDR3 bases are TGTGCCAGCAGTTTGGCCGGGACAGGGAACACTGAAGCTTTCTTT. Translation gives CASSLAGTGNTEAFF.